Following are 27 T cell receptor beta chains from one sample sequenced in a study of OX40 agonist ivuxolimab in advanced cancers. Sequencing was performed with immunoSEQ multiplex PCR; in TCRdb, only in-frame clones are kept and a portion is missing. The sample gives over 80,000 clones, over 75% of which show up once; approximately 4.8% is in the top ten. Source: CD4+ or CD8+ T cells sorted from blood, taken in a trial of the OX40 agonist ivuxolimab. These receptors all stem from an adult with an advanced solid tumor such as melanoma, head and neck, liver or kidney cancer.

The chain links TRBV6-1 to TRBJ1-5; D not certain. The CDR3 consists of 13 residues. Looked up from germline, CDR1 is MNHNS and CDR2 is SASEGT. V dropped 6 bases and J dropped 0 bases, with 6 bases sitting between them. In DNA form, the CDR3 reads TGTGCCAGCAGGAGGGTTAGCAATCAGCCCCAGCATTTT. The encoded protein is CASRRVSNQPQHF.

The gene calls are TRBV7-2 and TRBJ1-5; D is unclear. The CDR3 consists of 15 residues. V lost 0 bases and J lost 1, with 7 bases in between. CDR1 is SGHTA, CDR2 FQGNSA, per germline. The DNA for the CDR3 is TGTGCCAGCAGCTTAGCGGGGAAGAGCAATCAGCCCCAGCATTTT. It codes for CASSLAGKSNQPQHF.

The CDR3 here is CASSVRVQETQYF. CDR3 nucleotides: TGCGCCAGCAGTGTGAGGGTCCAAGAGACCCAGTACTTC. The chain combines TRBV10-1 with TRBJ2-5, with a weak D call TRBD2 (5 bases). There are 13 residues in the CDR3. V was trimmed by 4 bases and J by 1 base, leaving 7 bases between them. Per the germline V gene, CDR1 is WNHNN and CDR2 is SYGVQD (reference sequence).

CDR3 sequence: CASILAGGGETQYF. CDR3 coding DNA: TGTGCCAGCATCTTAGCGGGAGGGGGGGAGACCCAGTACTTC. This rearrangement joins TRBV28 to TRBJ2-5; 11 nucleotides align to TRBD2. The CDR3 is 14 residues long. CDR1 is MDHEN and CDR2 is SYDVKM in the germline V gene. The V and J ends lost 7 bases and 5 bases, in that order; junction bases with no gene match: 6.

V gene TRBV29-1 combines with J gene TRBJ1-1; D is possibly TRBD1 (5 bases). The germline gives CDR1 SQVTM, CDR2 ANQGSEA. V lost 7 bases and J lost 0, with 12 bases in between. The CDR3 has 13 amino acids. As DNA, the CDR3 is TGCAGCGCTAGACAGTCAATGAACACTGAAGCTTTCTTT. Translated: CSARQSMNTEAFF.

With respect to this clone: Relative to the germline gene, one junction end is altered; a read error may explain this. This chain uses TRBV5-4 with TRBJ1-4; D not certain. The length of the CDR3 is 16 residues. Germline-derived CDR1 and CDR2 are SGHNT and YYREEE (reference sequence). The DNA of the CDR3 is TGCGCCAGCAGCCCCTCTGGGGTGGGAACTAATGAAAAACTGTTTTTT. It yields the protein CASSPSGVGTNEKLFF.

The V call is TRBV12-5, the J call TRBJ1-5, with D perhaps TRBD1 (6 bases). This CDR3 has 17 residues. The V end lost 2 bases, the J end lost 4 bases, and 18 bases lay between the germline ends. Germline assignment: CDR1 LGHNT and CDR2 FRNRAP. DNA for the CDR3: TGTGCTAGTGGTTTGAACCGGGACACATCTTTTAATCAGCCCCAGCATTTT. Translated, it gives CASGLNRDTSFNQPQHF.

The rearrangement uses TRBV5-1 and TRBJ1-4; D is unclear. The CDR3 totals 15 residues. Germline loops: CDR1 SGHRS, CDR2 YFSETQ. V shed 3 bases and J shed 1 base, with 10 bases lying between them. The CDR3 coding sequence is TGCGCCAGCAGCTCAAACACCGGAACTAATGAAAAACTGTTTTTT. The encoded protein is CASSSNTGTNEKLFF.

The chain has TRBV10-3 and TRBJ2-1; no definite D call. V was clipped by 0 bases and J by 3 bases, with 9 bases between them. Germline loops: CDR1 ENHRY, CDR2 SYGVKD. The CDR3 covers 15 residues. The CDR3 coding sequence is TGTGCCATCAGTGAGTCGCCAGTAAGCTACAATGAGCAGTTCTTC. Translation gives CAISESPVSYNEQFF.

This rearrangement joins TRBV9 to TRBJ2-3; maybe TRBD2 (5 bases). CDR3 length equals 16 residues. Germline V gene lookup returns CDR1 SGDLS and CDR2 YYNGEE. V lost 4 bases, J lost 0 bases, and 15 bases lay in between. This CDR3 reads CASSPPRAASTDTQYF. As DNA, the CDR3 is TGTGCCAGCAGCCCCCCGAGAGCGGCTAGCACAGATACGCAGTATTTT. The variable domain in full, with the rest retrieved from reference TRBV9 and TRBJ2-3, is DSGVTQTPKHLITATGQRVTLRCSPRSGDLSVYWYQQSLDQGLQFLIQYYNGEERAKGNILERFSAQQFPDLHSELNLSSLELGDSALYFCASSPPRAASTDTQYFGPGTRLTVL.

This clone was recorded once. The chain couples TRBV7-8 to TRBJ1-2; 9 bases line up with TRBD1. The junction had 8 bases not matched to a gene; V was cut back by 0 bases and J by 3 bases. Germline V gene data show CDR1 as SGHVS and CDR2 as FQNEAQ. The CDR3 runs to 17 residues. The CDR3 region has the DNA TGTGCCAGCAGCTTAGCCCGGGACAGGGCCTATCACTATGGCTACACCTTC. It translates to CASSLARDRAYHYGYTF.

The chain joins TRBV5-8 to TRBJ1-5; 11 nucleotides line up with TRBD1. The germline gives CDR1 SGHTS, CDR2 YDEGEE. The CDR3 length is 16 residues. V lost 0 bases, J lost 4 bases, and 3 bases stayed unmatched. The CDR3 is CASSLGTGGRNQPQHF. Written as DNA, the CDR3 is TGTGCCAGCAGCTTGGGGACAGGGGGCAGGAATCAGCCCCAGCATTTT. Supplemented by reference TRBV5-8 and TRBJ1-5, the full variable domain reads EAGVTQSPTHLIKTRGQQATLRCSPISGHTSVYWYQQALGLGLQFLLWYDEGEERNRGNFPPRFSGRQFPNYSSELNVNALELEDSALYLCASSLGTGGRNQPQHFGDGTRLSIL.

The chain carries TRBV19 and TRBJ1-1, with TRBD1 matching 9 bases. The CDR3 has 15 residues. With V trimmed by 8 bases and J by 4 bases, 11 bases remained unmatched. Germline V gives CDR1 LNHDA, CDR2 SQIVND (reference sequence). DNA of the CDR3: TGTGCCAGTCAACAACAGGGGGCTGTACGCACTGAAGCTTTCTTT. Protein product: CASQQQGAVRTEAFF.

V usage is TRBV9 and J usage is TRBJ2-7; the match to TRBD1 covers 9 bases. Trimming removed 3 bases from V and 1 base from J; junction bases left unmatched: 8. The CDR3 is 16 residues long. From germline, CDR1 is SGDLS and CDR2 YYNGEE. The CDR3 DNA sequence: TGTGCCAGCAGCGCCCGACAGGGGGGGCCATCCTACGAGCAGTACTTC. This encodes CASSARQGGPSYEQYF.

The chain combines TRBV10-1 with TRBJ2-1; D is unclear. The CDR3 covers 12 residues. CDR1 and CDR2 from the germline V gene are WNHNN and SYGVQD (reference sequence). V lost 6 bases and J 9 bases, leaving 12 bases between the germline ends. CDR3 nucleotides: TGCGCCAGCAGCGAGGAGTGGGGTGAGCAGTTCTTC. The encoded protein is CASSEEWGEQFF.

This clone turned up a few times. J is TRBJ2-1 and V is TRBV7-2; TRBD2 aligns across 9 bases. The CDR3 covers 16 residues. Unmatched junction bases numbered 7, after V lost 1 base and J lost 6 bases. Germline V gene lookup returns CDR1 SGHTA and CDR2 FQGNSA. The CDR3 sequence is CASSLVASGMVNEQFF. The CDR3 nucleotides read TGTGCCAGCAGCTTAGTTGCTAGCGGGATGGTCAATGAGCAGTTCTTC.

The chain joins TRBV11-2 to TRBJ1-2; D not certain. Trimming cost V 1 base and J 5 bases, with 17 bases left between them. Germline CDR1 SGHAT, CDR2 FQNNGV. The CDR3 loop spans 16 amino acids. The CDR3 spells CASSLGPDAQAYGYTF. The DNA of the CDR3 is TGTGCCAGCAGCTTAGGCCCCGACGCTCAGGCATATGGCTACACCTTC.

The V gene is TRBV29-1, the J gene TRBJ2-7; no clear D gene. Trimming removed 1 base at V and 3 bases at J, with 7 bases between. The CDR3 length is 12 residues. From germline, CDR1 is SQVTM and CDR2 ANQGSEA. This CDR3 reads CSVEGQHYEQYF. CDR3 DNA: TGCAGCGTTGAAGGGCAGCACTACGAGCAGTACTTC.

The chain links TRBV1 to TRBJ2-2; TRBD2, the D gene given by the table, was not confirmed from the DNA. TRBV1 is assigned pseudogene status. The CDR3 is 14 residues long. CDR3: CTSKSGSLTGELFF. CDR3 coding DNA: TGCACCAGCAAAAGCGGGAGTCTCACCGGGGAGCTGTTTTTT.

Turning to this clone: Other DNA variants within this sample encode the same CDR3. The chain combines TRBV7-9 with TRBJ1-1; unclear D gene. The CDR3 consists of 14 residues. Germline CDR1 reads SEHNR; CDR2 reads FQNEAQ (reference sequence). Trimming pared 5 bases from V and 0 bases from J, leaving 10 bases between. The CDR3 sequence is CASSPGAMNTEAFF. CDR3 in DNA: TGTGCCAGCAGCCCGGGAGCGATGAACACTGAAGCTTTCTTT.

The CDR3 DNA reads as TGTGCCTGGAGTGTGAGGGGGTTCGGGGAGCTGTTTTTT. Translating gives CAWSVRGFGELFF. The V and J genes are TRBV30 and TRBJ2-2; D may be TRBD1 (6 bases). This CDR3 comprises 13 residues. Germline V gene sequence: CDR1 GTSNPN, CDR2 SVGIG (reference sequence). Trimming took 0 bases from V and 7 from J, leaving 9 bases between them.

The CDR3 region has the DNA TGTGCCAGCAGCTTCACGACAGGGGACTATCCCTACAATGAGCAGTTCTTC. Encoded protein: CASSFTTGDYPYNEQFF. The chain employs TRBV13 and TRBJ2-1; D may be TRBD1 (8 bases). There are 17 residues in the CDR3. CDR1 PRHDT and CDR2 FYEKMQ come from the germline V gene (reference sequence). The V end lost 3 bases, the J end lost 2 bases, and 17 bases lay between the germline ends.

This clone was seen only a few times. The chain links TRBV5-4 to TRBJ2-2, with unresolved D. Trimming took 0 bases from V and 0 from J, leaving 3 bases between them. The germline V gene has CDR1 SGHNT and CDR2 YYREEE (reference sequence). The length of the CDR3 is 14 residues. The CDR3 DNA reads TGTGCCAGCAGCTTGGGAGCGAACACCGGGGAGCTGTTTTTT. As protein: CASSLGANTGELFF.

This chain joins TRBV10-2 and TRBJ2-1; weak D call: TRBD1 (5 bases). This CDR3 is built from 12 residues. Trimming cost V 10 bases and J 4 bases, with 11 bases left between them. The germline gives CDR1 WSHSY, CDR2 SAAADI. CDR3 in DNA: TGCGCCACCGAGGACAAATACAATGAGCAGTTCTTC. Translating it yields CATEDKYNEQFF.

The rearrangement uses TRBV28 and TRBJ2-5, with a possible D match to TRBD2 (7 bases). CDR1 MDHEN and CDR2 SYDVKM come from the germline V gene. This CDR3 spans 14 amino acids. The V and J ends lost 2 bases and 4 bases respectively, with 11 bases between them. CDR3 protein: CASSLSGTRETQYF. In DNA form, the CDR3 reads TGTGCCAGCAGTTTAAGCGGGACAAGAGAGACCCAGTACTTC.

The chain uses TRBV7-8 and TRBJ1-1; 7 bases align to TRBD1. The CDR3 consists of 17 residues. CDR1 is SGHVS, CDR2 FQNEAQ, per germline. V trimming: 1 base; J trimming: 2 bases; junction bases outside the gene matches: 10. DNA for the CDR3: TGTGCCAGCAGCTTAGTTTCAGTAACAGGGGTCAACACTGAAGCTTTCTTT. Translated, it gives CASSLVSVTGVNTEAFF.

The V gene is TRBV9, the J gene TRBJ2-3; 11 bases are a match to TRBD2. Germline assignment: CDR1 SGDLS and CDR2 YYNGEE. The CDR3 totals 16 residues. Trimming removed 3 bases from V and 0 bases from J; junction bases left unmatched: 3. CDR3 residues: CASSAGLAESTDTQYF. The CDR3 DNA reads as TGTGCCAGCAGCGCGGGACTAGCGGAAAGCACAGATACGCAGTATTTT.